Detailed here is one TCR beta chain. The sample contains more than one DNA sequence encoding this CDR3. These data are taken from a study of shared clonotypes between healthy human individuals. On the study more broadly: Sampling drew on donors who were a couple of women and three men aged 18 to 49.

The V and J ends lost 2 bases and 7 bases respectively, with 15 bases between them. Germline CDR1 and CDR2: SGHRS and YFSETQ. The CDR3 is made up of 15 amino acids. Investigators divided CD4+ cells into CD45RA+ naive and CD45RA-negative memory subsets. The assay was immunoSEQ multiplex PCR, and TCRdb's table has in-frame clones only and misses some. The sample yields millions of clones, 90% to 95% seen once. Material for sequencing was naive CD4+ T cells sorted from blood. Subset given: CD45RA+ positively selected. The receptor comes from a man aged 18-30 years in good health. The chain employs TRBV5-1 and TRBJ1-4; possibly TRBD1 for D (5 bases). The CDR3 is CASSFSGTGGEKLFF. The CDR3 region has the DNA TGCGCCAGCAGCTTTAGCGGAACCGGGGGTGAAAAACTGTTTTTT.